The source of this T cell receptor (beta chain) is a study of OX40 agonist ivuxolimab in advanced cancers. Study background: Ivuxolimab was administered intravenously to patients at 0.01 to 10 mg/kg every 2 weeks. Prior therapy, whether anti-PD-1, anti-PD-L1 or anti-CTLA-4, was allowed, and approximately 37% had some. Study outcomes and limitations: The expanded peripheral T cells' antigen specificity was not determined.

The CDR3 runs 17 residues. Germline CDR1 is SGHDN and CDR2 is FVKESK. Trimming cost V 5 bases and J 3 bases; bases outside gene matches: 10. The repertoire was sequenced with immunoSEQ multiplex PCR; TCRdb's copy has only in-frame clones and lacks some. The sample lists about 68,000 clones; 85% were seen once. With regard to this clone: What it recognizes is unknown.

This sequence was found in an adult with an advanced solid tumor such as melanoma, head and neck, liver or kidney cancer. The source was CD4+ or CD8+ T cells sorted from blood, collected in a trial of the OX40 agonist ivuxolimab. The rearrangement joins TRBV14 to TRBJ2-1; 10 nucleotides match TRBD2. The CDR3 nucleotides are TGTGCCAGCAGCGCCCGGAGAGCGGGGGGGCACTACAATGAGCAGTTCTTC. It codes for CASSARRAGGHYNEQFF. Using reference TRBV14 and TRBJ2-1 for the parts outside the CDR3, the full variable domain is EAGVTQFPSHSVIEKGQTVTLRCDPISGHDNLYWYRRVMGKEIKFLLHFVKESKQDESGMPNNRFLAERTGGTYSTLKVQPAELEDSGVYFCASSARRAGGHYNEQFFGPGTRLTVL.